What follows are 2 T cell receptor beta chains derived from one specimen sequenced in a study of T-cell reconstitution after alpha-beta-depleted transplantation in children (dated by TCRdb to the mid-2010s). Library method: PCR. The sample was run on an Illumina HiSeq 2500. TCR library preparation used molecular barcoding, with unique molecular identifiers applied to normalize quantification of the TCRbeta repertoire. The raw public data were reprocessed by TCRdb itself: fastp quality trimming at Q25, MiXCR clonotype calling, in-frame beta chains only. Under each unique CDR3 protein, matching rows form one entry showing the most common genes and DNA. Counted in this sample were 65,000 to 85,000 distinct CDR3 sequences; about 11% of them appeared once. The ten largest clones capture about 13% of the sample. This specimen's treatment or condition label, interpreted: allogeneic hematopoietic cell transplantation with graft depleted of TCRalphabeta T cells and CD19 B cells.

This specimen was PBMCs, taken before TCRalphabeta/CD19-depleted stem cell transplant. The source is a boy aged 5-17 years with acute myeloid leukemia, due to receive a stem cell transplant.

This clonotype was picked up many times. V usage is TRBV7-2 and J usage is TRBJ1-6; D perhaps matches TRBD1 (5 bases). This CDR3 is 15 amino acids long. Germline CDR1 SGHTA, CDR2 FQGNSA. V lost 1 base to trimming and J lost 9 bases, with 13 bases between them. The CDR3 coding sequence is TGTGCCAGCAGCTTAGATGGGACGAGCGGTTCACCCCTCCACTTT. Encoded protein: CASSLDGTSGSPLHF.

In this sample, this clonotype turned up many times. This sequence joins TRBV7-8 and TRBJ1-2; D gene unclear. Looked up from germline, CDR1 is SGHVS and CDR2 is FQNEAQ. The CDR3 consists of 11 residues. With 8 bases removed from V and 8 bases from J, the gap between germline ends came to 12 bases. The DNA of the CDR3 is TGTGCCAGCCGAGAGGGCGAAGGCTACACCTTC. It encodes CASREGEGYTF.